The 22 T cell receptor beta chains reported below all come from one sample, sequenced in a study of shared clonotypes between healthy human individuals. Sequencing used immunoSEQ multiplex PCR; TCRdb keeps in-frame clones, though not all of them. The sample comprises some 490,000 clones, 81% of which are singletons, and roughly 13% rests with the top ten. Sequenced material: PBMCs. The source is a woman in her thirties or forties in good health. Some clones in this sample may be carry-over from other donors' samples.

V gene TRBV21-1 combines with J gene TRBJ2-7; the DNA was not compared with TRBD2, the D call given in the table. TRBV21-1 is a recognized pseudogene. CDR3 length: 12 residues. CDR3 DNA sequence: TGTGCCAGCAGCGCAACTACCTCAGAGCAGTACTTC. Its protein product is CASSATTSEQYF.

Of note for this clone: One base separates it from a far larger clone, so it is likely a read error. The sample has other DNA sequences that encode this CDR3 too. The chain couples TRBV9 to TRBJ2-1; 10 nucleotides agree with TRBD1. This CDR3 contains 18 residues. Germline V gene data show CDR1 as SGDLS and CDR2 as YYNGEE. The CDR3 region is CASSVSTGTGVSYNEQFF. The CDR3, as DNA: TGTGCCAGCAGCGTATCCACCGGGACAGGGGTTTCCTATAATGAGCAGTTCTTC.

V usage is TRBV21-1 and J usage is TRBJ1-5; the DNA was not compared with TRBD1, the D call given in the table. TRBV21-1 counts as a pseudogene. This CDR3 spans 17 amino acids. The CDR3 coding sequence is TGTGCCAGCAGCCTCTGGGCAGGGGAAGGTGACAATCAGCCCCAGCATTTT. Its protein is CASSLWAGEGDNQPQHF.

The V and J genes are TRBV7-9 and TRBJ1-3; D is ambiguous. There are 14 residues in the CDR3. Trimming cost V 1 base and J 0 bases, with 4 bases left between them. The V gene's germline CDR1 is SEHNR and CDR2 FQNEAQ (reference sequence). CDR3 region: CASSLGTSGNTIYF. The CDR3 nucleotides are TGTGCCAGCAGCTTAGGCACCTCTGGAAACACCATATATTTT.

The chain employs TRBV29-1 and TRBJ2-1; 15 bases agree with TRBD2. CDR1 SQVTM and CDR2 ANQGSEA come from the germline V gene. CDR3 size: 18 residues. V lost 7 bases and J lost 9; bases outside the gene matches: 19. This CDR3 is CSGTGTIGTSGRSGEQFF. The CDR3 DNA reads TGCAGCGGTACCGGGACAATCGGGACTAGCGGGAGGAGTGGTGAGCAGTTCTTC.

The chain carries TRBV6-5 and TRBJ1-1, with D unresolved. The CDR3 covers 15 residues. Germline CDR1 MNHEY, CDR2 SVGAGI. Trimming stripped 2 bases from V and 0 bases from J, with 10 bases between. The CDR3 loop is CASSYVQTMNTEAFF. CDR3 DNA sequence: TGTGCCAGCAGTTACGTACAGACCATGAACACTGAAGCTTTCTTT.

This CDR3 reads CASSFGQGWVNTEAFF. The CDR3 DNA reads TGTGCCAGCAGTTTCGGACAGGGATGGGTGAACACTGAAGCTTTCTTT. The rearrangement links TRBV2 to TRBJ1-1; TRBD1 aligns across 8 bases. V dropped 5 bases and J dropped 0; count of bases not matched to a gene: 8. This CDR3 contains 16 residues. Germline-derived CDR1 and CDR2 are SNHLY and FYNNEI.

The V and J genes are TRBV5-6 and TRBJ1-4, with TRBD1 identical over 7 bases. Looked up from germline, CDR1 is SGHDT and CDR2 is YYEEEE. CDR3 size: 15 residues. V lost 7 bases to trimming and J lost 5 bases; unmatched junction nucleotides: 11. In DNA, the CDR3 is TGTGCCAGCGGCGCTTCGGGACAGATGAATGAAAAACTGTTTTTT. Its translation: CASGASGQMNEKLFF. The whole variable domain, filled in from reference TRBV5-6 and TRBJ1-4, reads DAGVTQSPTHLIKTRGQQVTLRCSPKSGHDTVSWYQQALGQGPQFIFQYYEEEERQRGNFPDRFSGHQFPNYSSELNVNALLLGDSALYLCASGASGQMNEKLFFGSGTQLSVL.

The count of this clone is one. A far larger clone is one base from this, pointing to a likely read error. V usage is TRBV6-5 and J usage is TRBJ2-2; tentatively, D is TRBD2 (5 bases). CDR1 and CDR2 from the germline V gene are MNHEY and SVGAGI. This CDR3 contains 13 residues. The V gene lost 8 bases and the J gene lost 4 bases, with 11 bases spanning the gap. The CDR3 reads CASEEGSTGELFF. The CDR3, as DNA: TGTGCCAGCGAAGAGGGAAGCACCGGGGAGCTGTTTTTT.

This clone was found a few times. This rearrangement joins TRBV19 to TRBJ1-2, with 9 nucleotides matching TRBD1. V trimming: 4 bases; J trimming: 2 bases; junction bases outside the gene matches: 8. CDR1 and CDR2 (germline): LNHDA, SQIVND (reference sequence). The CDR3 contains 16 residues. The CDR3 is CASSTSTGTGNYGYTF. In DNA, the CDR3 is TGTGCCAGTAGTACAAGCACCGGGACAGGGAACTATGGCTACACCTTC. The full variable domain, rest sourced from reference TRBV19 and TRBJ1-2, is DGGITQSPKYLFRKEGQNVTLSCEQNLNHDAMYWYRQDPGQGLRLIYYSQIVNDFQKGDIAEGYSVSREKKESFPLTVTSAQKNPTAFYLCASSTSTGTGNYGYTFGSGTRLTVV.

This clone was observed once. This rearrangement joins TRBV5-1 to TRBJ1-2; D perhaps matches TRBD1 (5 bases). V was trimmed by 3 bases and J by 3 bases, leaving 9 bases between them. This CDR3 region has 13 residues. From germline, CDR1 is SGHRS and CDR2 YFSETQ. CDR3 sequence: CASSSDSHYGYTF. The CDR3 DNA reads as TGCGCCAGCAGCTCCGACAGTCACTATGGCTACACCTTC. The full variable domain, its missing parts supplied by reference TRBV5-1 and TRBJ1-2, is KAGVTQTPRYLIKTRGQQVTLSCSPISGHRSVSWYQQTPGQGLQFLFEYFSETQRNKGNFPGRFSGRQFSNSRSEMNVSTLELGDSALYLCASSSDSHYGYTFGSGTRLTVV.

Points on this clone: The junction does not match germline at one end; this may be a read error. V is TRBV28 and J is TRBJ2-3; no definite D call. The length of the CDR3 is 13 residues. CDR1 and CDR2 (germline): MDHEN, SYDVKM. CDR3 protein: CASILRLSDTQYF. In nucleotides, the CDR3 is TGTGCCAGCATTTTAAGGCTCTCAGATACGCAGTATTTT.

Ten or more counts support this clone. The sample holds other DNA sequences that translate to the same CDR3. V and J are TRBV5-1 and TRBJ2-1; D may be TRBD2 (6 bases). V lost 0 bases to trimming and J lost 8 bases, with 18 bases between them. Germline loops: CDR1 SGHRS, CDR2 YFSETQ. CDR3 length: 16 amino acids. CDR3 loop: CASSLVLGGVPDEQFF. DNA for the CDR3: TGCGCCAGCAGCTTGGTCCTCGGGGGAGTTCCGGATGAGCAGTTCTTC.

The V gene is TRBV5-4, the J gene TRBJ2-1; TRBD1 is a possible D gene (7 bases). The germline CDR1 and CDR2 sequences are SGHNT and YYREEE (reference sequence). V lost 6 bases to trimming and J lost 5 bases, with 15 bases between them. This CDR3 comprises 14 residues. The DNA for the CDR3 is TGTGCCAGCACCTCGGGCAGGGGGGACAATGAGCAGTTCTTC. It translates to CASTSGRGDNEQFF.

The chain recombines TRBV2 with TRBJ2-7; D ambiguous. CDR1 SNHLY and CDR2 FYNNEI come from the germline V gene. Trimming took off 6 bases at V and 1 base at J, with 16 bases between the two ends. The CDR3 is 15 amino acids. CDR3 region: CASSPSWAQSYEQYF. The CDR3 DNA reads as TGTGCCAGCAGCCCTTCCTGGGCCCAATCCTACGAGCAGTACTTC.

The sample holds one count of this clone. The chain couples TRBV28 to TRBJ2-7; D is perhaps TRBD2 (6 bases). V was pared by 6 bases and J by 2 bases, with 17 bases between. The length of the CDR3 is 15 residues. CDR1 MDHEN and CDR2 SYDVKM come from the germline V gene. The DNA of the CDR3 is TGTGCCAGCAGGGCGGGACTCGGGCGAACCTACGAGCAGTACTTC. Translated: CASRAGLGRTYEQYF.

The rearrangement joins TRBV6-6 to TRBJ1-4; D is possibly TRBD1 (5 bases). Trimming stripped 2 bases from V and 8 bases from J, with 12 bases between. Germline assignment: CDR1 MNHNY and CDR2 SVGAGI (reference sequence). The CDR3 length is 14 residues. The CDR3 nucleotides are TGTGCCAGCAGTTACGTCCAGGGCGGAGAAAAACTGTTTTTT. Translating gives CASSYVQGGEKLFF.

This sequence joins TRBV9 and TRBJ2-3; 10 positions agree with TRBD1. In germline, CDR1 is SGDLS, CDR2 YYNGEE. The V segment lost 0 bases and the J segment 3 bases; nucleotides outside the gene matches: 1. The CDR3 loop spans 15 amino acids. DNA of the CDR3: TGTGCCAGCAGCGTAGGGACAGGGGGTACAGATACGCAGTATTTT. Protein sequence: CASSVGTGGTDTQYF. The full variable domain, rest sourced from reference TRBV9 and TRBJ2-3, is DSGVTQTPKHLITATGQRVTLRCSPRSGDLSVYWYQQSLDQGLQFLIQYYNGEERAKGNILERFSAQQFPDLHSELNLSSLELGDSALYFCASSVGTGGTDTQYFGPGTRLTVL.

The chain combines TRBV5-1 with TRBJ2-2; 8 nucleotides agree with TRBD2. CDR1 and CDR2 (germline): SGHRS, YFSETQ. The CDR3 loop spans 15 amino acids. The V and J ends lost 5 bases and 1 base, in that order; junction bases with no gene match: 4. The CDR3 loop reads CASSAAGVNTGELFF. The CDR3 region has the DNA TGCGCCAGCAGTGCAGCGGGAGTGAACACCGGGGAGCTGTTTTTT.

The chain couples TRBV6-5 to TRBJ1-2, with unresolved D. Germline V gene sequence: CDR1 MNHEY, CDR2 SVGAGI. Trimming took off 5 bases at V and 4 bases at J, with 14 bases between the two ends. This CDR3 comprises 14 residues. This chain's CDR3 is CASSKTTGAYGYTF. CDR3 coding DNA: TGTGCCAGCAGTAAAACGACGGGAGCCTATGGCTACACCTTC.

The CDR3 DNA is TGTGCCAGCAGCTGGGCCCCCTACAATGAGCAGTTCTTC. Protein product: CASSWAPYNEQFF. The rearrangement uses TRBV7-8 and TRBJ2-1; D unclear. Trimming took 4 bases from V and 2 from J, leaving 6 bases between them. Germline CDR1 reads SGHVS; CDR2 reads FQNEAQ. This CDR3 is 13 amino acids long.

This chain connects TRBV5-6 to TRBJ2-7; D remains ambiguous. V was pared by 4 bases and J by 5 bases, with 16 bases between. There are 14 residues in the CDR3. CDR1 is SGHDT, CDR2 YYEEEE, per germline. The chain's CDR3 is CASSLVAVSDEQYF. The CDR3 region has the DNA TGTGCCAGCAGCCTAGTTGCGGTGAGCGACGAGCAGTACTTC. The full variable domain, with the rest looked up from reference TRBV5-6 and TRBJ2-7, is DAGVTQSPTHLIKTRGQQVTLRCSPKSGHDTVSWYQQALGQGPQFIFQYYEEEERQRGNFPDRFSGHQFPNYSSELNVNALLLGDSALYLCASSLVAVSDEQYFGPGTRLTVT.